This T cell receptor (beta chain) was captured by sequencing in a study of T cell responses to AZD1222 COVID-19 vaccine (dated by TCRdb to the early 2020s). Regarding the complete study: AZD1222 recipients given second doses at about 4 weeks or at about 12 weeks were pooled, since spike-specific TCR depth and breadth were not found to differ between the two schedules. A total of over 230 trial participants underwent TCR sequencing, of whom about 210 had received two doses of AZD1222 and about 25 had received two doses of the MenACWY control vaccine. Trial participants were enrolled by age into subgroups of 18-55, 56-69 and 70-plus years, and around 140, 26 and 57 TCR-sequenced participants, respectively, were included in these subgroups.

V is trimmed back by 4 bases and J by 2 bases, and the junction contains 7 bases that no gene match accounts for. Reading the germline V gene (reference sequence) gives CDR1 SGHNT and CDR2 YYREEE. The CDR3 runs 16 amino acids, cysteine and phenylalanine included. Only the CDR3 DNA stays, 48 bases, in frame from base 1. Turning to this clone: There is no known antigen for this receptor. The record has no base qualities; no much larger clone is one base away.

The CDR3 regions of human TCRbeta chains were subjected to immunosequencing. The study's own analysis went as follows. TCRs in the repertoires were matched against a reference library of SARS-CoV-2-specific TCRs that had been generated with the MIRA antigen-specificity platform. Breadth meant the fraction of unique TCRs that were SARS-CoV-2-associated, whereas depth meant the fraction of total T cells that were SARS-CoV-2-associated. Each spike-specific TCR was assigned to its reactive spike region and to a CD4 or CD8 class using the MIRA data. Log10-transformed breadth and depth values were compared by one-way ANOVA with Sidak's multiple comparisons tests. TCRdb obtained this table from immuneACCESS and retained in-frame rearrangements with V and J assigned. These tables miss some clones; where compared with another copy, unresolved V genes account for less than half of the shortfall, and the remainder is unexplained. Clonal size and the V and J genes are those of that table, whereas D and trimming came from the DNA. For this sample there are some 170,000 clones; 90% to 95% appear just once. The ten largest account for roughly 0.9% of the sample.

On the study overall, not on this receptor specifically: Because no day 14 peak-response samples were available, the repertoires could be characterized only after the peak T cell response. CD4 TCRs associated with the vaccine covered the entire spike protein, and the dominant responses were in regions 160-218 and 743-854. Conclusions about previously exposed vaccinees are limited because only six or seven AZD1222 recipients were SARS-CoV-2 seropositive at baseline. Reportedly, almost half of the unique spike-specific TCRs recognized epitopes lying outside the regions that are mutated in the B.1.351 and B.1.1.7 variants. In the small 56-69-year group, the increase in depth fell short of significance, most likely because of low power. Participants were mostly white British and included more females than males, and it was suggested by the authors that clonal diversity may have been underestimated. After two AZD1222 doses, spike-specific TCR breadth and depth were significantly higher than at day 0 and than in MenACWY recipients.

What the time point label conveys for this sample: baseline before first vaccination. Vaccinee samples were obtained from the UK trials COV001 and COV002, which included a single-blind randomized controlled phase 2/3 trial of AZD1222 (ChAdOx1 nCoV-19) in healthy adults. For TCRbeta chain sequencing, PBMC samples were collected from trial participants at day 0 and at day 28 after the second dose. The clonotype comes from an adult in good health. The receptor chain draws on TRBV5-4 and TRBJ1-4, with 8 bases aligning to TRBD1. Sequencing used peripheral blood, obtained on day 0 of AZD1222 vaccination. This receptor has the CDR3 CASSEGQVLTNEKLFF. The nucleotides read TGTGCCAGCAGCGAGGGACAGGTCTTGACTAATGAAAAACTGTTTTTT. Where the CDR3 stops, the reference TRBV5-4 and TRBJ1-4 genes take over; the full variable domain is ETGVTQSPTHLIKTRGQQVTLRCSSQSGHNTVSWYQQALGQGPQFIFQYYREEENGRGNFPPRFSGLQFPNYSSELNVNALELDDSALYLCASSEGQVLTNEKLFFGSGTQLSVL.